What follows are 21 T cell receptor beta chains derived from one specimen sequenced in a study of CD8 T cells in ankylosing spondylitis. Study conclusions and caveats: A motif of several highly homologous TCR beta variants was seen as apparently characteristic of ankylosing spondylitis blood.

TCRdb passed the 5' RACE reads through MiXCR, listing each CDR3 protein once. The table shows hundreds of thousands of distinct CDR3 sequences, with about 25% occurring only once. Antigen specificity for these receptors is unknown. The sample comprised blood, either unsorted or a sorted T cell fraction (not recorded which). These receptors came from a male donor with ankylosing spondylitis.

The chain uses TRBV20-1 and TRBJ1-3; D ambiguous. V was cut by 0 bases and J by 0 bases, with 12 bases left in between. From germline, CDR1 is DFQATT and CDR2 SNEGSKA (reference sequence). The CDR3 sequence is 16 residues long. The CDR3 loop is CSARDRRHGSGNTIYF. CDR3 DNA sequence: TGCAGTGCTAGAGATCGCCGACATGGCTCTGGAAACACCATATATTTT.

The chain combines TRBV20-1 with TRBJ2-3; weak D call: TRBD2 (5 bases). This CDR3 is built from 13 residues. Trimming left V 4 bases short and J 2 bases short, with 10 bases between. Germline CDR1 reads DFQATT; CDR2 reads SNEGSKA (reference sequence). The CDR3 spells CSAMLEVTDTQYF. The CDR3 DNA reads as TGCAGTGCTATGCTGGAGGTCACAGATACGCAGTATTTT.

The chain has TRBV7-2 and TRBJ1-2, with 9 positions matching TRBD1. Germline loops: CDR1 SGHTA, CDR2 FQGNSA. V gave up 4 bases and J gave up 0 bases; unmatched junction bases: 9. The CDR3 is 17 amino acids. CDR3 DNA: TGTGCCAGCAGCTCCGCCCCGGGACAGGGTACTAACTATGGCTACACCTTC. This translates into CASSSAPGQGTNYGYTF.

This chain's CDR3 is CASRLLTGDYGYTF. In DNA, the CDR3 is TGCGCCAGCAGGCTACTGACAGGGGACTATGGCTACACCTTC. The rearrangement joins TRBV5-1 to TRBJ1-2; 8 bases map to TRBD1. The germline V gene has CDR1 SGHRS and CDR2 YFSETQ. The CDR3 has 14 amino acids. The V gene end was trimmed by 5 bases and the J gene end by 3 bases; junction bases not matched to a gene: 6.

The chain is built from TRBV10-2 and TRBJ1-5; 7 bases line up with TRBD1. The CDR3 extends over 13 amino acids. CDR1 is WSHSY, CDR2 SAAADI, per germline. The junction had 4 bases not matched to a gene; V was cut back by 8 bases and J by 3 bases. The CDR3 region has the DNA TGCGCCAGCCGGGACAGCCCCAATCAGCCCCAGCATTTT. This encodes CASRDSPNQPQHF.

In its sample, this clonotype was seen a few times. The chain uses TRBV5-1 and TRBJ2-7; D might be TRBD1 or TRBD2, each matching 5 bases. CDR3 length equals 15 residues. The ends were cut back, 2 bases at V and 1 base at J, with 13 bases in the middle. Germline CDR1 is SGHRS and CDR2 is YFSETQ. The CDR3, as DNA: TGCGCCAGCAGCTTTGGGACCACCCAATCCTACGAGCAGTACTTC. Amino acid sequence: CASSFGTTQSYEQYF.

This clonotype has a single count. CDR3 sequence: CASSEQRQGGYGYTF. CDR3 sequence (DNA): TGTGCCAGCAGTGAACAGCGACAGGGGGGCTATGGCTACACCTTC. V is TRBV25-1 and J is TRBJ1-2; 9 bases are shared with TRBD1. The CDR3 runs 15 residues. From germline, CDR1 is MGHDK and CDR2 SYGVNS. Losses at the gene ends were 2 bases for V and 4 bases for J; bases not matched to a gene: 5.

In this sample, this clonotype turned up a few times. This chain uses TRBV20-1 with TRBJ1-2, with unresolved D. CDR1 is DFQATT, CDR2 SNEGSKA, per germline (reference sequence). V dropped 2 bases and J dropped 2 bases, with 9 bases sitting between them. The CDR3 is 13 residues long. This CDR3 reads CSARRTLNYGYTF. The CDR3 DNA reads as TGCAGTGCTAGACGCACCCTGAACTATGGCTACACCTTC.

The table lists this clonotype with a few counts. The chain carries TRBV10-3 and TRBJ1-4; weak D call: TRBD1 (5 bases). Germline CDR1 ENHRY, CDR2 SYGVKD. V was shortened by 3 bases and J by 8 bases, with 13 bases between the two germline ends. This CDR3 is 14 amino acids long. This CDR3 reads CAISDPWDGEKLFF. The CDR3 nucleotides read TGTGCCATCAGTGACCCTTGGGACGGCGAAAAACTGTTTTTT.

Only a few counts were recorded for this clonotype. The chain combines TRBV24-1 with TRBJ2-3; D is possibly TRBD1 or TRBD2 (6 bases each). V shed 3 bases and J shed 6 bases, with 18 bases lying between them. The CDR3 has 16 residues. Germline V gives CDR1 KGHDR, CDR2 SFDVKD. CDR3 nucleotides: TGTGCCACCAGTGATGAGGAGGGGGTAAGCGGTGATACGCAGTATTTT. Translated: CATSDEEGVSGDTQYF.

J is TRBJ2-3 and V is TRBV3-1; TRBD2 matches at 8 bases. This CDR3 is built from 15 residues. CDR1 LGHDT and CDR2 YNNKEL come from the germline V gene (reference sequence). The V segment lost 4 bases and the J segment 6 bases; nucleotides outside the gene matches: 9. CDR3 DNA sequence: TGTGCCAGCAGCCCTACGGGACTAGTCTCTGATACGCAGTATTTT. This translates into CASSPTGLVSDTQYF.

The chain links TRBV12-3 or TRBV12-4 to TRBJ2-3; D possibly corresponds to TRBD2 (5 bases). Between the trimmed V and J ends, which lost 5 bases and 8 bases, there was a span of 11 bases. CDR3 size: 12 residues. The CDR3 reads CASSVREGTQYF. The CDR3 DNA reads TGTGCCAGCAGTGTCCGGGAAGGTACGCAGTATTTT.

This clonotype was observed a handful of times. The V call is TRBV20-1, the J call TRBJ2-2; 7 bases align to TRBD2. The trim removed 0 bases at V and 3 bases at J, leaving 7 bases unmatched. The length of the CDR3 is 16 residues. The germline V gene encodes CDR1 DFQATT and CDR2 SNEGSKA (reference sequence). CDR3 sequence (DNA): TGCAGTGCTAGAGATTTCCGGGAGGCCGACACCGGGGAGCTGTTTTTT. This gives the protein CSARDFREADTGELFF.

CDR3 DNA sequence: TGCAGCGCCCTCGGGGTAGCGGGACCTCGCGATGAGCAGTTCTTC. This codes for CSALGVAGPRDEQFF. The V gene is TRBV29-1, the J gene TRBJ2-1, with 8 bases fitting TRBD2. V lost 7 bases, J lost 8 bases, and 16 bases stayed unmatched. The CDR3 covers 15 residues. Germline V lookup: CDR1 SQVTM, CDR2 ANQGSEA.

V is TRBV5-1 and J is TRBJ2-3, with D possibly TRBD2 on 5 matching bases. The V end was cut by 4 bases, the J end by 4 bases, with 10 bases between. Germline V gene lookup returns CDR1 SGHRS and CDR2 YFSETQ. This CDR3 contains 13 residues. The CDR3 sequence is CASSALAADTQYF. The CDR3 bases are TGCGCCAGCAGCGCGCTAGCAGCAGATACGCAGTATTTT.

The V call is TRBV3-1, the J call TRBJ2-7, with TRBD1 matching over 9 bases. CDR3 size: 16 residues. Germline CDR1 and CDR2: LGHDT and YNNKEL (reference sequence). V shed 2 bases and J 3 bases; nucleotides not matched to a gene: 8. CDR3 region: CASSQSGTGIDYEQYV. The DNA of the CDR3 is TGTGCCAGCAGCCAATCCGGGACAGGGATCGACTACGAGCAGTACGTC.

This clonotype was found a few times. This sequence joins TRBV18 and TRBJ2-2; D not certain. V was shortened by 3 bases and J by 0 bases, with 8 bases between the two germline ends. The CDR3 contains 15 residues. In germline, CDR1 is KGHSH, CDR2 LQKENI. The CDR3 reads CASSPLGSNTGELFF. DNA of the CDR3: TGTGCCAGCTCACCCCTAGGATCGAACACCGGGGAGCTGTTTTTT.

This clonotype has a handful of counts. In DNA, the CDR3 is TGTGCCAGCTCACCAGTCGGACAGGGGAGGGATACGCAGTATTTT. Translation: CASSPVGQGRDTQYF. The V gene is TRBV18, the J gene TRBJ2-3, with TRBD1 identical over 9 bases. The length of the CDR3 is 15 residues. CDR1 and CDR2 from the germline V gene are KGHSH and LQKENI. After removal of 2 bases from V and 6 bases from J, the junction contained 6 bases not matched to a gene.

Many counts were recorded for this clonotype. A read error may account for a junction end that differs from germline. The CDR3 sequence: CASSPGADTQYF. The CDR3 DNA follows: TGTGCCAGCAGCCCCGGGGCGGATACGCAGTATTTT. J is TRBJ2-3 and V is TRBV5-1; the D gene could be TRBD1 or TRBD2 (5 bases each). CDR3 length: 12 amino acids. Per the germline V gene, CDR1 is SGHRS and CDR2 is YFSETQ.

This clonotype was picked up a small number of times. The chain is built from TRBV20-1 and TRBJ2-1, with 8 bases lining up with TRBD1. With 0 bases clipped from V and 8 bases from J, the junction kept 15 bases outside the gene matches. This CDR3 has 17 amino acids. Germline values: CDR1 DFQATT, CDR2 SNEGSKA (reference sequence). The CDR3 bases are TGCAGTGCTAGAGAAAGAGAATGGAGACAGGGGTACGATGAGCAGTTCTTC. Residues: CSAREREWRQGYDEQFF.

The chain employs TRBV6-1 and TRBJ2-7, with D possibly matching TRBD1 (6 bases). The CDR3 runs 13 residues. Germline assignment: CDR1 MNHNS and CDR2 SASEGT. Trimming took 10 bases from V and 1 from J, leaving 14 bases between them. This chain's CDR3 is CATSWTESYEQYV. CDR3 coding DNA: TGTGCCACCTCCTGGACAGAATCCTACGAGCAGTACGTC.